The T cell receptor beta chain described here comes from a study of blood T cell repertoires in COVID-19. This table comes from immunoSEQ multiplex PCR, and its TCRdb copy is limited to in-frame clones, with some not included. This table holds tens of thousands of clones, 60% to 85% found once. Germline CDR1 reads KGHSH; CDR2 reads LQKENI. After removal of 4 bases from V and 5 bases from J, the junction contained 1 base not matched to a gene. The CDR3 contains 13 residues. Sample: peripheral blood. This sequence was found in a man aged 55 to 69 with active COVID-19. The V gene is TRBV18, the J gene TRBJ1-1, with 10 bases that match TRBD1. CDR3 nucleotide sequence: TGTGCCAGCTCACTGGACAGGGGGACTGAAGCTTTCTTT. It codes for CASSLDRGTEAFF.